Below are 25 T cell receptor beta chains sequenced from a single sample in a study of post-analysis software for immune sequencing data. Study-wide findings and caveats: Five or six TRBV segments, including TRBV5-6, TRBV5-1 and TRBV20-1, were more frequent in patients than controls.

Their recognized antigens are unknown. TCR beta cDNA libraries included unique molecular identifiers. TCRdb reprocessed the PCR reads with MiXCR, giving one entry per CDR3 protein. The sample shows hundreds of thousands of distinct CDR3 sequences, approximately 59% of them seen only once. Sequenced: blood. The source of these receptors is a girl aged 2 to 9 with multiple sclerosis.

The chain recombines TRBV5-6 with TRBJ2-1; no reliable D call. CDR1 is SGHDT, CDR2 YYEEEE, per germline. The CDR3 has 13 residues. The V end lost 2 bases, the J end lost 7 bases, and 10 bases lay between the germline ends. The CDR3, as DNA: TGTGCCAGCAGCTTTTTTCAGTCGAATGAGCAGTTCTTC. Its protein is CASSFFQSNEQFF.

This clonotype was found once. The gene calls are TRBV20-1 and TRBJ2-4; 12 bases fit TRBD1. Germline values: CDR1 DFQATT, CDR2 SNEGSKA (reference sequence). The CDR3 runs to 11 residues. The CDR3 DNA reads as TGCAAAGGGGACAGGGGGCGGGAGCAGTACTTC. This sequence encodes CKGDRGREQYF.

This rearrangement joins TRBV5-1 to TRBJ1-6, with D uncertain. The CDR3 runs 16 residues. V was trimmed by 0 bases and J by 2 bases, leaving 9 bases between them. The germline V gene has CDR1 SGHRS and CDR2 YFSETQ. The CDR3 reads CASSLDGVAYNSPLHF. DNA of the CDR3: TGCGCCAGCAGCTTGGACGGGGTAGCCTATAATTCACCCCTCCACTTT.

The rearrangement joins TRBV10-2 to TRBJ1-5, with D perhaps matching TRBD1 (6 bases). CDR3 length: 13 residues. V was clipped by 6 bases and J by 7 bases, with 13 bases between them. Germline CDR1 reads WSHSY; CDR2 reads SAAADI. DNA of the CDR3: TGCGCCAGCAGCGAAACAGGGAGCCAGCCCCAGCATTTT. Its protein product is CASSETGSQPQHF.

V is TRBV12-3 or TRBV12-4 and J is TRBJ2-7, with 7 bases that match TRBD1. The junction had 4 bases not matched to a gene; V was cut back by 6 bases and J by 2 bases. There are 13 residues in the CDR3. The CDR3 DNA follows: TGTGCCAGCAGCTCGGGACAGCCCTACGAGCAGTACTTC. Its translation is CASSSGQPYEQYF.

This sequence joins TRBV7-2 and TRBJ2-7; 7 bases line up with TRBD2. CDR1 SGHTA and CDR2 FQGNSA come from the germline V gene. This CDR3 comprises 15 residues. With 2 bases clipped from V and 4 bases from J, the junction kept 8 bases outside the gene matches. The CDR3 coding sequence is TGTGCCAGCAGCTTAAGCGGGACTACTCCTTACGAGCAGTACTTC. It yields the protein CASSLSGTTPYEQYF.

The V gene is TRBV4-1, the J gene TRBJ2-5; D call uncertain. CDR3 length: 17 amino acids. The germline CDR1 and CDR2 sequences are MGHRA and YSYEKL. Trimming removed 4 bases from V and 2 bases from J, with 20 bases in between. Written as DNA, the CDR3 is TGCGCCAGCAGCCCCAGAGACCTAGAGAGATGGCAAGAGACCCAGTACTTC. Translating it yields CASSPRDLERWQETQYF.

The rearrangement joins TRBV2 to TRBJ1-1; 7 bases are a match to TRBD1. CDR1 is SNHLY, CDR2 FYNNEI, per germline. Germline trimming cut 10 bases from V and 5 bases from J; bases unmatched to any gene: 13. The length of the CDR3 is 14 residues. CDR3 nucleotide sequence: TGTGCCAATCGGACTCGCAGGGGGGGGACTGAAGCTTTCTTT. Amino acids: CANRTRRGGTEAFF.

As to this clonotype: The junction departs from germline at one end; a sequencing error may be responsible. The V and J genes are TRBV7-7 and TRBJ2-3, with 8 bases fitting TRBD2. Germline CDR1 and CDR2: SSHAT and FNYEAQ (reference sequence). CDR3 length: 15 amino acids. The CDR3 sequence is CASSLASGLTDTQYF. CDR3 sequence (DNA): TGTGCTAGCAGCTTAGCTAGCGGGCTTACAGATACGCAGTATTTT.

The rearrangement links TRBV18 to TRBJ1-3, with D possibly TRBD1 on 5 matching bases. Germline assignment: CDR1 KGHSH and CDR2 LQKENI. V lost 3 bases and J lost 2, with 8 bases in between. The CDR3 has 14 amino acids. CDR3 coding DNA: TGTGCCAGCTCACCGGCGGGGCCTGGAAACACCATATATTTT. This gives the protein CASSPAGPGNTIYF.

The V gene is TRBV20-1, the J gene TRBJ1-2; TRBD1 is a possible D gene (5 bases). V lost 3 bases, J lost 3 bases, and 14 bases lay in between. The CDR3 spans 14 residues. Germline V gene lookup returns CDR1 DFQATT and CDR2 SNEGSKA (reference sequence). The CDR3, as DNA: TGCAGTGCTAGCGGGGAGGGGACCTACTATGGCTACACCTTC. Protein: CSASGEGTYYGYTF.

The J gene is TRBJ2-7, the V gene TRBV3-1; D may be TRBD2 (6 bases). This CDR3 contains 16 residues. V was cut by 4 bases and J by 2 bases, with 18 bases left in between. The V gene's germline CDR1 is LGHDT and CDR2 YNNKEL (reference sequence). CDR3 DNA sequence: TGTGCCAGCAGCCGCGGGACCTACACCCTGCCCTACGAGCAGTACTTC. Protein sequence: CASSRGTYTLPYEQYF.

The chain combines TRBV4-3 with TRBJ2-3; D ambiguous. The CDR3 loop spans 15 amino acids. V lost 1 base to trimming and J lost 3 bases, with 11 bases between them. The germline CDR1 and CDR2 sequences are LGHNA and YSLEER. CDR3 sequence (DNA): TGCGCCAGCAGCCAAGGTTCCGTCCCAACAGATACGCAGTATTTT. Its translation is CASSQGSVPTDTQYF.

Concerning this clonotype itself: Germline is not matched at one junction end, which may reflect a read error. This rearrangement joins TRBV20-1 to TRBJ2-5; TRBD1 aligns across 7 bases. Germline loops: CDR1 DFQATT, CDR2 SNEGSKA (reference sequence). The CDR3 extends over 13 amino acids. The CDR3 coding sequence is TGCGGTGCTACAGGGGTCGGAATAGGGACCCAGTACTTC. As protein: CGATGVGIGTQYF.

This clonotype was detected only once. The chain has TRBV11-3 and TRBJ1-1; D gene ambiguous. The V end was cut by 0 bases, the J end by 0 bases, with 8 bases between. The V gene's germline CDR1 is SGHNT and CDR2 YENEEA. The length of the CDR3 is 15 residues. CDR3 in amino acids: CASSLDPLMNTEAFF. DNA for the CDR3: TGTGCCAGCAGCTTAGACCCTCTAATGAACACTGAAGCTTTCTTT.

V and J are TRBV6-5 and TRBJ1-2; D perhaps matches TRBD1 (5 bases). CDR1 is MNHEY, CDR2 SVGAGI, per germline. The V end was cut by 5 bases, the J end by 8 bases, with 12 bases between. This CDR3 region has 12 residues. The CDR3 protein is CASSHGGDGYTF. The DNA for the CDR3 is TGTGCCAGCAGTCACGGGGGAGACGGCTACACCTTC.

The chain employs TRBV29-1 and TRBJ1-2, with TRBD1 matching over 7 bases. The J segment lost 0 bases and the V segment lost 7 bases, leaving 8 bases of the junction unmatched. Germline assignment: CDR1 SQVTM and CDR2 ANQGSEA. The CDR3 is 14 amino acids. The CDR3 loop reads CSAGDSSPNYGYTF. CDR3 nucleotides: TGCAGCGCTGGGGACAGTTCCCCTAACTATGGCTACACCTTC.

This clonotype was seen a few times. V gene TRBV12-3 or TRBV12-4 combines with J gene TRBJ2-1, with 11 bases matching TRBD2. J gave up 5 bases and V 6 bases, and 9 bases lay outside the gene matches. CDR3 length equals 16 residues. The CDR3 loop is CASRRGLGLADNEQFF. The DNA of the CDR3 is TGTGCCAGCAGACGGGGGTTGGGACTAGCGGACAATGAGCAGTTCTTC.

The chain is built from TRBV6-2 or TRBV6-3 and TRBJ2-1; D uncertain. The CDR3 is made up of 16 amino acids. V lost 7 bases, J lost 6 bases, and 22 bases lay in between. In germline, CDR1 is MNHEY, CDR2 SVGEGT. The CDR3 sequence: CASNPKGRTHCNEQFF. CDR3 nucleotide sequence: TGTGCCAGCAACCCCAAGGGTCGGACCCACTGCAATGAGCAGTTCTTC.

The CDR3 reads CATSEGVDNEQFF. As DNA, the CDR3 is TGTGCCACCAGTGAAGGGGTGGACAATGAGCAGTTCTTC. V gene TRBV24-1 combines with J gene TRBJ2-1, with a weak D call TRBD1 (5 bases). Germline lookup yields CDR1 KGHDR and CDR2 SFDVKD. V was pared by 4 bases and J by 5 bases, with 8 bases between. The CDR3 length is 13 residues.

The chain carries TRBV7-3 and TRBJ2-3; TRBD1 aligns across 9 bases. The junction had 16 bases not matched to a gene; V was cut back by 5 bases and J by 4 bases. Germline V lookup: CDR1 SGHTA, CDR2 FQGTGA. The CDR3 runs to 18 residues. Written as DNA, the CDR3 is TGTGCCAGCAGCCAACAATATCCGGGACAGGGCCTTCCAGATACGCAGTATTTT. Its protein is CASSQQYPGQGLPDTQYF.

Comment on this clonotype: Relative to the germline gene, one junction end is altered; a read error may explain this. The genes are TRBV7-8 and TRBJ2-1, with 7 bases fitting TRBD2. The V gene's germline CDR1 is SGHVS and CDR2 FQNEAQ. CDR3 length equals 16 residues. This CDR3 reads CVSSLGTSARYNEQFF. Written as DNA, the CDR3 is TGTGTCAGCAGCTTAGGAACTAGCGCTAGGTACAATGAGCAGTTCTTC.

This chain links TRBV2 with TRBJ1-5, with a possible D match to TRBD1 (6 bases). Germline V gives CDR1 SNHLY, CDR2 FYNNEI. This CDR3 contains 13 residues. The germline V and J ends were trimmed by 3 bases and 7 bases, with 10 bases remaining between them. This chain's CDR3 is CASSDTDRQPQHF. CDR3 sequence (DNA): TGTGCCAGCAGTGATACCGACAGGCAGCCCCAGCATTTT.

The V and J genes are TRBV4-2 and TRBJ2-1; D is unclear. Trimming cost V 1 base and J 0 bases, with 10 bases left between them. This CDR3 spans 16 amino acids. The germline gives CDR1 LGHNA, CDR2 YNFKEQ. Here the CDR3 reads CASSQVGRSSYNEQFF. CDR3 DNA: TGTGCCAGCAGCCAAGTTGGCAGGAGCTCCTACAATGAGCAGTTCTTC.

V is TRBV27 and J is TRBJ2-7; 8 bases map to TRBD1. V was clipped by 3 bases and J by 6 bases; unmatched bases: 16. CDR1 is MNHEY and CDR2 is SMNVEV in the germline V gene (reference sequence). The CDR3 runs to 17 residues. Here the CDR3 DNA reads TGTGCCAGCAGTTTGGCCCCAGGACAGGGAATGTTCCGCGAGCAGTACTTC. It specifies CASSLAPGQGMFREQYF.